Following are 5 T cell receptor beta chains from one sample sequenced in a study of PD-L1 blockade in urothelial cancer. Time point described: peripheral blood 6 weeks after treatment start. Sequencing used immunoSEQ multiplex PCR; TCRdb keeps in-frame clones, though not all of them. The sample holds about 120,000 clones, more than 85% seen once. Sequences were derived from PBMCs, sampled around atezolizumab (anti-PD-L1) treatment. Every receptor here comes from a man in his 60s with urothelial cancer.

The chain employs TRBV4-1 and TRBJ2-7, with 15 bases identical to TRBD2. The germline CDR1 and CDR2 sequences are MGHRA and YSYEKL. Trimming at V came to 3 bases and at J to 1 base, leaving 13 bases not matched to a gene. This CDR3 spans 20 amino acids. The DNA for the CDR3 is TGCGCCAGCAGCCACACATTGGGACTAGCGGGGGGTCAGATATCCTACGAGCAGTACTTC. It specifies CASSHTLGLAGGQISYEQYF.

The genes are TRBV11-1 and TRBJ1-2; 9 nucleotides match TRBD1. The CDR3 sequence is 16 residues long. V trimming: 4 bases; J trimming: 7 bases; junction bases outside the gene matches: 13. The germline V gene has CDR1 SGHAT and CDR2 FQDESV (reference sequence). In nucleotides, the CDR3 is TGTGCCAGCAGCTCCCCGGACCGGGACAGGGCGGGTGGCTACACCTTC. It codes for CASSSPDRDRAGGYTF.

This rearrangement joins TRBV28 to TRBJ1-5; D is unclear. CDR1 and CDR2 (germline): MDHEN, SYDVKM. The CDR3 has 13 residues. The V and J ends lost 8 bases and 4 bases respectively, with 12 bases between them. The CDR3, as DNA: TGTGCCAGCGACTCGGGGTTGAATCAGCCCCAGCATTTT. This codes for CASDSGLNQPQHF.

The V and J genes are TRBV7-8 and TRBJ1-2, with a possible D match to TRBD1 (5 bases). Trimming cost V 6 bases and J 1 base, with 9 bases left between them. CDR1 and CDR2 from the germline V gene are SGHVS and FQNEAQ. This CDR3 comprises 13 residues. CDR3 sequence: CASSPGNNYGYTF. In nucleotides, the CDR3 is TGTGCCAGCAGTCCAGGGAATAACTATGGCTACACCTTC. Full variable domain (rest looked up from reference TRBV7-8 and TRBJ1-2): GAGVSQSPRYKVAKRGQDVALRCDPISGHVSLFWYQQALGQGPEFLTYFQNEAQLDKSGLPSDRFFAERPEGSVSTLKIQRTQQEDSAVYLCASSPGNNYGYTFGSGTRLTVV.

This clone was seen more than once but under ten times. This chain uses TRBV7-9 with TRBJ1-4, with D possibly being TRBD1 (5 bases). This CDR3 has 14 amino acids. Trimming stripped 2 bases from V and 7 bases from J, with 11 bases between. CDR1 SEHNR and CDR2 FQNEAQ come from the germline V gene (reference sequence). The CDR3 spells CASSLRSQGEKLFF. The DNA for the CDR3 is TGTGCCAGCAGCTTAAGGTCCCAGGGTGAAAAACTGTTTTTT.